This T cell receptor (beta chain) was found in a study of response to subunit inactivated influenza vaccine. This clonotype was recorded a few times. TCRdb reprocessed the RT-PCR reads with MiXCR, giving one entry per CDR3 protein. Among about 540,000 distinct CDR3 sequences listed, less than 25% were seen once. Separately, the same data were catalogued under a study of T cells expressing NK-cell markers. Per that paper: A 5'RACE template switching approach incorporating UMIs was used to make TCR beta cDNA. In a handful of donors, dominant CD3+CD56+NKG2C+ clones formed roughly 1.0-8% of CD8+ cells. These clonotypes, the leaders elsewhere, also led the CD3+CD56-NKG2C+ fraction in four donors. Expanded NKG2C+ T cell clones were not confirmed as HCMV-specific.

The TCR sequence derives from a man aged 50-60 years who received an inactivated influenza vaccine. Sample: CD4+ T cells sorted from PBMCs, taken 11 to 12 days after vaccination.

CDR3 in amino acids: CASSLWESDTEAFF. The CDR3 nucleotides are TGTGCCAGCAGTTTATGGGAGTCCGACACTGAAGCTTTCTTT. The chain couples TRBV12-3 or TRBV12-4 to TRBJ1-1; D unclear. This CDR3 has 14 amino acids. Trimming took 2 bases from V and 3 from J, leaving 10 bases between them.